The entry below gives a single T cell receptor beta chain sequence along with its context. The data were taken from a study of technical replicates of blood from a handful of donors. Between the trimmed V and J ends, which lost 6 bases and 1 base, there was a span of 12 bases. The germline V gene encodes CDR1 SGHNT and CDR2 YENEEA. CDR3 length: 14 residues. TCRdb's copy holds only in-frame clones and misses some; the assay was immunoSEQ multiplex PCR. The sample lists 74,000 or so clones, 92% occurring once. J is TRBJ1-1 and V is TRBV11-3; D call uncertain. This receptor was obtained from a human donor in good health. Sequencing was carried out using T cells isolated from PBMCs. The CDR3 DNA reads TGTGCCAGCAGAAAGACACTTCAGAACACTGAAGCTTTCTTT. Translation: CASRKTLQNTEAFF.